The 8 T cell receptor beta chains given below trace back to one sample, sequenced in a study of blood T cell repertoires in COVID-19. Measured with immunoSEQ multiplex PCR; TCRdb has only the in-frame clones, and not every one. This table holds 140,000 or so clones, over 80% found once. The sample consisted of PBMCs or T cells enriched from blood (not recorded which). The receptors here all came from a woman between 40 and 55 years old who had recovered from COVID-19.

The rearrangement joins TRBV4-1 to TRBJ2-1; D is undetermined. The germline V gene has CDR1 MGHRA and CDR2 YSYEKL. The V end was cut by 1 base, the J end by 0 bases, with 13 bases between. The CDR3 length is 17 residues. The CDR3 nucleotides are TGCGCCAGCAGCCAAGGAATAGCAAGAAGCTCCTACAATGAGCAGTTCTTC. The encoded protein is CASSQGIARSSYNEQFF.

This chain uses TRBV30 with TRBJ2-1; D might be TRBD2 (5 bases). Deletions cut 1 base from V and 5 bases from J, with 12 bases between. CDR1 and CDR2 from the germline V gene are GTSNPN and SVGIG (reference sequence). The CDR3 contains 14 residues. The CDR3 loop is CAWSDLRAHNEQFF. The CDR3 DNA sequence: TGTGCCTGGAGTGATTTGCGGGCCCACAATGAGCAGTTCTTC.

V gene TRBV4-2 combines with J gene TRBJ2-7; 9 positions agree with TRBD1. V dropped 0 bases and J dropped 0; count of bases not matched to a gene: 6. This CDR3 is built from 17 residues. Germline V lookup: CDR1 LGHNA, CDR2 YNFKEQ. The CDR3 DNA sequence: TGTGCCAGCAGCCAAGAATCCGGGACAGGGAGCTCCTACGAGCAGTACTTC. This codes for CASSQESGTGSSYEQYF.

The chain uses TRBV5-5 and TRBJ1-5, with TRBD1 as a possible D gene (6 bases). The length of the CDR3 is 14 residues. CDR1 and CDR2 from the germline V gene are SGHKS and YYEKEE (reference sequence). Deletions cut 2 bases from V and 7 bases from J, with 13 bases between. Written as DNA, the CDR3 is TGTGCCAGCAGCTTCGAGGGGGTGAAACAGCCCCAGCATTTT. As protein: CASSFEGVKQPQHF.

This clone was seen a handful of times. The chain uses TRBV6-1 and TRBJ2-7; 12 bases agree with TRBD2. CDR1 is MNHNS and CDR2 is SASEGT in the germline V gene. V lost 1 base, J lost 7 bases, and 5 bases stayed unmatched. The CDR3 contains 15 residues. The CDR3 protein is CASSEGLAGVQEQYF. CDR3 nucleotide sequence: TGTGCCAGCAGTGAAGGACTAGCGGGAGTCCAAGAGCAGTACTTC.

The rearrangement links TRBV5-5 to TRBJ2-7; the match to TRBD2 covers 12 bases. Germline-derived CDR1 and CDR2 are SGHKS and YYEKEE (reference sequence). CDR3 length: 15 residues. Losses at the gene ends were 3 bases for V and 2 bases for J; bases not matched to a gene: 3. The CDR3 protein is CASSSGLAGTYEQYF. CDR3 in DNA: TGTGCCAGCAGCTCAGGACTAGCGGGGACCTACGAGCAGTACTTC. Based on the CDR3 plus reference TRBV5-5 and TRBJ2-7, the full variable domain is DAGVTQSPTHLIKTRGQQVTLRCSPISGHKSVSWYQQVLGQGPQFIFQYYEKEERGRGNFPDRFSARQFPNYSSELNVNALLLGDSALYLCASSSGLAGTYEQYFGPGTRLTVT.

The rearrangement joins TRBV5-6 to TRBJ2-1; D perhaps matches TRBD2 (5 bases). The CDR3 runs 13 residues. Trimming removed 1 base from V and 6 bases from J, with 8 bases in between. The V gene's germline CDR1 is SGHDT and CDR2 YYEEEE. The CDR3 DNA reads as TGTGCCAGCAGCTTGACTAGAGGCAATGAGCAGTTCTTC. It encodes CASSLTRGNEQFF.

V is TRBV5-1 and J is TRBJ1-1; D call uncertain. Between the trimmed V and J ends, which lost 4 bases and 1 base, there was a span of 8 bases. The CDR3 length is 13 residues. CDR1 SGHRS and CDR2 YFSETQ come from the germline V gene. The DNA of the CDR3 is TGCGCCAGCAGCAAAGGAGAGAACACTGAAGCTTTCTTT. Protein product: CASSKGENTEAFF.